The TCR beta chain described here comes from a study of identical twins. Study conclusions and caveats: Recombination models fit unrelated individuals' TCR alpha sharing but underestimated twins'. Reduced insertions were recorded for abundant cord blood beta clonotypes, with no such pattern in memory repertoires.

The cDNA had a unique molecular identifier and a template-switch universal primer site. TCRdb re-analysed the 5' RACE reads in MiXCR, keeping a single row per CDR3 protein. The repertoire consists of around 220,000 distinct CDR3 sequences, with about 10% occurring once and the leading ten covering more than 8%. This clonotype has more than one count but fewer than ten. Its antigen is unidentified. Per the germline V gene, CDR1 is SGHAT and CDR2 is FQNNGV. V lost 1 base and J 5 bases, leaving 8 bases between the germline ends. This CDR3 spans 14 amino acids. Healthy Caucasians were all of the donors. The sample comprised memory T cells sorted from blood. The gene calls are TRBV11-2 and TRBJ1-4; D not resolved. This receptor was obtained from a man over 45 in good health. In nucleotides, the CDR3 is TGTGCCAGCAGCTTAGGCAGCCTCAATGAAAAACTGTTTTTT. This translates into CASSLGSLNEKLFF.